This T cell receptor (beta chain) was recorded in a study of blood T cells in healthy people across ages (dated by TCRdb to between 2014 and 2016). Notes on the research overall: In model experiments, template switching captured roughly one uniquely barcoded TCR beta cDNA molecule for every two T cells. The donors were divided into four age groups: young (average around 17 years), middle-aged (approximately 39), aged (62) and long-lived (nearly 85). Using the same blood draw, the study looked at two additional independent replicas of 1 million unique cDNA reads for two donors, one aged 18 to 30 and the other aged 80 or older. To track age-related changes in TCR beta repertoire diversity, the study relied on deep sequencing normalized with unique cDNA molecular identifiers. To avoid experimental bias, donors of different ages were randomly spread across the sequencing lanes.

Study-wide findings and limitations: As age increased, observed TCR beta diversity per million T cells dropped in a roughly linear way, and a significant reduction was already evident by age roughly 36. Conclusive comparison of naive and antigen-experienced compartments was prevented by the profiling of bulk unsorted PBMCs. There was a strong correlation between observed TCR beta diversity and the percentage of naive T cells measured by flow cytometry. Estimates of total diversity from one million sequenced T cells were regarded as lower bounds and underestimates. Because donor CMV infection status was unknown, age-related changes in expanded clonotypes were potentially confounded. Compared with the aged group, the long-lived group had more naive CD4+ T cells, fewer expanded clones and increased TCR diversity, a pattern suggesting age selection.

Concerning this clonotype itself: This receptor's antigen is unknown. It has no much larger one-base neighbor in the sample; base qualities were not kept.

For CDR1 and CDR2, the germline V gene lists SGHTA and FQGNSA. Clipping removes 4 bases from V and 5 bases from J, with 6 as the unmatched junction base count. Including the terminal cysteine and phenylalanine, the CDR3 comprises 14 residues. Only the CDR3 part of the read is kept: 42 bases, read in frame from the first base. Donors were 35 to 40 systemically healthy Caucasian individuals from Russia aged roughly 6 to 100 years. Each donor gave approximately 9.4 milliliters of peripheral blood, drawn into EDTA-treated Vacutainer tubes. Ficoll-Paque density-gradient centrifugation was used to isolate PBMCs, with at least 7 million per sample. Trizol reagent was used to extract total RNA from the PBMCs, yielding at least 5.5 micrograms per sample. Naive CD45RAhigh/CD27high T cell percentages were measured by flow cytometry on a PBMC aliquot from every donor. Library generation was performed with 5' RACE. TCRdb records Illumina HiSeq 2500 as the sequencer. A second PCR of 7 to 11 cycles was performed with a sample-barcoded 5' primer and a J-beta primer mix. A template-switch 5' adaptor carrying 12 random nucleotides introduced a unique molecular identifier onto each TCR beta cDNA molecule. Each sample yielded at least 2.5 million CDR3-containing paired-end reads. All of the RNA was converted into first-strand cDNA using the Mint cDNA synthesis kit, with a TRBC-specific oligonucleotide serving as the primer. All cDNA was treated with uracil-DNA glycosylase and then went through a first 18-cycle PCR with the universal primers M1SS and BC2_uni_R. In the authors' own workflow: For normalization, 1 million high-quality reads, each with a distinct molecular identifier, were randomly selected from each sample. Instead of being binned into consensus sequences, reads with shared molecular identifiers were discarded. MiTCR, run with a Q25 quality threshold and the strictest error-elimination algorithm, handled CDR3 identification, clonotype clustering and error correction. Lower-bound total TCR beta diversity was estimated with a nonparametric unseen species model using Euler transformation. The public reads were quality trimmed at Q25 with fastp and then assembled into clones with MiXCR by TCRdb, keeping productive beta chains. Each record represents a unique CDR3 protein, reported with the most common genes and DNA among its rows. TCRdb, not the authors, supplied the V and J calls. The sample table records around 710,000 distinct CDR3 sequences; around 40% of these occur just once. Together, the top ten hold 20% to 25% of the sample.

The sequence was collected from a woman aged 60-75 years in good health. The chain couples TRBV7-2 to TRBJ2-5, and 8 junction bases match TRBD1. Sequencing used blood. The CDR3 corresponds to CASSSWTGLETQYF. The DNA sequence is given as TGTGCCAGCAGCTCTTGGACAGGGTTGGAGACCCAGTACTTC.